Listed below are T cell receptor beta chains from one sample, sequenced in a study of cytomegalovirus exposure and HLA in healthy donors. The protocol was immunoSEQ multiplex PCR, while the TCRdb copy is restricted to in-frame clones and leaves out a portion. The sample includes approximately 110,000 clones, about two thirds seen only once; the top ten take 8% to 8.5%. The sequencing input was PBMCs. The source is a woman aged 40 to 50 in good health and CMV-seropositive. Each CDR3 is given with its conserved first and last residue. D genes are given only for firm matches. Clone sizes are given selectively: once, few, many, or a class where the clone is expanded.

TRBV5-6	TRBJ2-2	NA	NA	CASSLGTSNLFF	TGTGCCAGCAGCTTGGGGACTTCGAATCTGTTTTTT
TRBV9	TRBJ2-1	NA	NA	CASNKGDIYNEQFF	TGTGCCAGCAACAAGGGGGACATCTACAATGAGCAGTTCTTC
TRBV5-1	TRBJ1-1	NA	TRBD1	CASSSVQGAAEAFF	TGCGCCAGCAGCTCGGTACAGGGGGCGGCTGAAGCTTTCTTT
TRBV4-2	TRBJ2-3	few	TRBD2	CASSQDGYGGSTDTQYF	TGTGCCAGCAGCCAAGACGGATACGGGGGGTCCACAGATACGCAGTATTTT
TRBV19	TRBJ1-5	NA	NA	CASSYEDHQPQHF	TGTGCCAGCTCCTATGAGGATCACCAGCCCCAGCATTTT
TRBV19	TRBJ1-2	NA	NA	CASSIGTTDGYTF	TGTGCCAGTAGTATAGGTACTACCGATGGCTACACCTTC
TRBV27	TRBJ2-7	NA	TRBD2	CASSPSGGWRTYEQYF	TGTGCCAGCAGCCCATCCGGGGGGTGGAGGACCTACGAGCAGTACTTC
TRBV5-1	TRBJ2-5	NA	NA	CASSVGGTGLQETQYF	TGCGCCAGCAGCGTGGGGGGGACAGGACTTCAAGAGACCCAGTACTTC
TRBV5-1	TRBJ2-1	NA	TRBD1	CASSSNTGAASSYNEQFF	TGCGCCAGCAGCTCAAACACAGGGGCGGCCAGCTCCTACAATGAGCAGTTCTTC
TRBV5-4	TRBJ2-7	NA	NA	CASSFAGEQYF	TGTGCCAGCAGCTTCGCCGGCGAGCAGTACTTC
TRBV7-9	TRBJ1-5	NA	NA	CASSLGRVGSNQPQHF	TGTGCCAGCAGCTTGGGCAGGGTGGGATCCAATCAGCCCCAGCATTTT
TRBV23-1	TRBJ2-3	once	TRBD2	CASSLGLAGEPDTQYF	TGCGCCAGCAGTCTAGGGCTAGCGGGGGAACCAGATACGCAGTATTTT
TRBV29-1	TRBJ2-7	NA	NA	CSVKGGTYEQYF	TGCAGCGTCAAAGGGGGAACCTACGAGCAGTACTTC
TRBV5-4	TRBJ2-5	NA	NA	CASTRTPLNQETQYF	TGTGCCAGCACCCGGACTCCCCTGAACCAAGAGACCCAGTACTTC
TRBV18	TRBJ1-2	NA	NA	CASSPPALHGYTF	TGTGCCAGCTCACCACCGGCCCTCCATGGCTACACCTTC
TRBV6-6	TRBJ1-5	few	NA	CASSPNWNQPQHF	TGTGCCAGCAGCCCCAACTGGAATCAGCCCCAGCATTTT
TRBV2	TRBJ2-1	few	TRBD1	CASSYRDRGSNEQFF	TGTGCCAGCAGCTACCGGGACAGGGGATCGAATGAGCAGTTCTTC